The 7 T cell receptor beta chains below were found in one sample sequenced in a study of lymphopenia after photon versus proton radiotherapy. Profiled with immunoSEQ multiplex PCR; TCRdb holds only in-frame clones, not every one. The top ten clones hold 2% to 2.5% of a sample with approximately 45,000 clones, 85% of them seen once. Sequenced here: peripheral blood, sampled from a patient treated with photon-based radiotherapy. The source of these receptors is a middle-aged man with gastric cancer.

This clone appeared a few times. The CDR3 DNA is TGTGCCAGCAGCCAAGAGGGTGAGGGCTCCTACGAGCAGTACTTC. It translates to CASSQEGEGSYEQYF. The chain uses TRBV4-2 and TRBJ2-7; the D gene is possibly TRBD2 (5 bases). CDR1 LGHNA and CDR2 YNFKEQ come from the germline V gene. This CDR3 is 15 amino acids long. V lost 0 bases, J lost 0 bases, and 9 bases lay in between.

The rearrangement uses TRBV4-2 and TRBJ1-6; 10 bases match TRBD1. The CDR3 runs 15 residues. CDR1 LGHNA and CDR2 YNFKEQ come from the germline V gene. With 5 bases clipped from V and 7 bases from J, the junction kept 5 bases outside the gene matches. In DNA, the CDR3 is TGTGCCAGCAGCTTAGGGACAGGGGTGAATTCACCCCTCCACTTT. Translating it yields CASSLGTGVNSPLHF.

The V call is TRBV7-2, the J call TRBJ2-7, with a weak D call TRBD2 (5 bases). With 0 bases removed from V and 0 bases from J, the gap between germline ends came to 6 bases. This CDR3 comprises 14 residues. CDR1 and CDR2 (germline): SGHTA, FQGNSA. CDR3 sequence (DNA): TGTGCCAGCAGCTTAGCGACTACCTCCTACGAGCAGTACTTC. Translation: CASSLATTSYEQYF.

The rearrangement uses TRBV19 and TRBJ2-2; TRBD2 matches 11 bases. This CDR3 comprises 15 residues. In germline, CDR1 is LNHDA, CDR2 SQIVND (reference sequence). V lost 5 bases to trimming and J lost 6 bases; unmatched junction nucleotides: 5. Here the CDR3 DNA reads TGTGCCAGTAGTCCCCTAGCGGGAGGCGCCGGGGAGCTGTTTTTT. Translation gives CASSPLAGGAGELFF. Combining the CDR3 with reference TRBV19 and TRBJ2-2 gives the whole variable domain DGGITQSPKYLFRKEGQNVTLSCEQNLNHDAMYWYRQDPGQGLRLIYYSQIVNDFQKGDIAEGYSVSREKKESFPLTVTSAQKNPTAFYLCASSPLAGGAGELFFGEGSRLTVL.

This clone was counted a few times. This rearrangement joins TRBV5-5 to TRBJ2-5; no reliable D call. Germline values: CDR1 SGHKS, CDR2 YYEKEE (reference sequence). The CDR3 covers 13 residues. Trimming took off 1 base at V and 4 bases at J, with 8 bases between the two ends. The CDR3 reads CASSLTTTETQYF. The CDR3 region has the DNA TGTGCCAGCAGCTTGACGACCACAGAGACCCAGTACTTC.

The chain has TRBV30 and TRBJ1-1; no firm D call. Between the trimmed V and J ends, which lost 1 base and 0 bases, there was a span of 21 bases. Germline V gene lookup returns CDR1 GTSNPN and CDR2 SVGIG (reference sequence). The CDR3 length is 18 residues. This CDR3 reads CAWSGDRWEPPMNTEAFF. CDR3 nucleotides: TGTGCCTGGAGTGGCGATAGGTGGGAACCTCCTATGAACACTGAAGCTTTCTTT.

V is TRBV7-6 and J is TRBJ2-5, with D possibly being TRBD1 or TRBD2 (5 bases each). Germline CDR1 and CDR2: SGHVS and FNYEAQ. V lost 7 bases and J lost 5, with 17 bases in between. The CDR3 extends over 14 amino acids. CDR3 residues: CASTRTGDGETQYF. The CDR3 DNA follows: TGTGCCAGCACCCGGACCGGGGACGGTGAGACCCAGTACTTC.